The 25 T cell receptor beta chains given below trace back to one sample, sequenced in a study of T cell responses to AZD1222 COVID-19 vaccine. TCRdb's table, derived via immunoSEQ multiplex PCR, lists solely in-frame clones and lacks some. The data show about 170,000 clones, with 87% seen just once and around 0.99% held by the top ten. Here the sequenced sample was peripheral blood, taken 28 days after the second AZD1222 dose. All receptors come from an adult who received the AZD1222 COVID-19 vaccine.

The chain employs TRBV7-6 and TRBJ1-4; D possibly corresponds to TRBD1 (6 bases). Trimming took 4 bases from V and 6 from J, leaving 27 bases between them. The CDR3 runs 19 residues. Looked up from germline, CDR1 is SGHVS and CDR2 is FNYEAQ. The chain's CDR3 is CASSSYNTRGGGADEKLFF. In nucleotides, the CDR3 is TGTGCCAGCAGCTCCTATAATACCCGAGGGGGGGGCGCGGATGAAAAACTGTTTTTT.

The CDR3 region has the DNA TGTGCCAGCAGCCGGGGCCTAAACACTGAAGCTTTCTTT. Its protein is CASSRGLNTEAFF. This chain joins TRBV2 and TRBJ1-1; maybe TRBD1 (5 bases). Germline CDR1 SNHLY, CDR2 FYNNEI. With 6 bases removed from V and 2 bases from J, the gap between germline ends came to 10 bases. CDR3 length equals 13 residues.

V is TRBV5-4 and J is TRBJ2-7; 13 bases fit TRBD2. The trim removed 4 bases at V and 7 bases at J, leaving 14 bases unmatched. The CDR3 sequence is 17 residues long. CDR1 and CDR2 from the germline V gene are SGHNT and YYREEE (reference sequence). The DNA for the CDR3 is TGTGCCAGCAGCCAGGGTACCGGGACTAGCGGGGTGGGGGAGCAGTACTTC. The encoded protein is CASSQGTGTSGVGEQYF.

V gene TRBV19 combines with J gene TRBJ2-3; 9 bases match TRBD1. The CDR3 loop spans 15 amino acids. Germline V gene data show CDR1 as LNHDA and CDR2 as SQIVND (reference sequence). The trim removed 7 bases at V and 0 bases at J, leaving 5 bases unmatched. CDR3: CASKDRGTSTDTQYF. CDR3 nucleotide sequence: TGTGCCAGTAAGGACAGGGGAACTAGCACAGATACGCAGTATTTT.

This clone appeared a few times. The rearrangement uses TRBV5-1 and TRBJ1-6; 11 bases match TRBD1. The CDR3 totals 15 residues. The junction had 8 bases not matched to a gene; V was cut back by 5 bases and J by 10 bases. CDR1 is SGHRS and CDR2 is YFSETQ in the germline V gene. In nucleotides, the CDR3 is TGCGCCAGCAGAAACGGACAGGGGGCCGGATCACCCCTCCACTTT. It codes for CASRNGQGAGSPLHF.

This clone was seen a single time. The chain uses TRBV4-3 and TRBJ1-2, with 7 nucleotides matching TRBD1. The CDR3 extends over 14 amino acids. CDR1 LGHNA and CDR2 YSLEER come from the germline V gene. Germline trimming cut 4 bases from V and 8 bases from J; bases unmatched to any gene: 10. The CDR3 loop is CASSPWEGAGGYTF. DNA for the CDR3: TGCGCCAGCAGCCCCTGGGAGGGGGCCGGCGGCTACACCTTC.

The J gene is TRBJ1-6, the V gene TRBV19; 9 bases are a match to TRBD1. The CDR3 runs 15 residues. Germline V gene lookup returns CDR1 LNHDA and CDR2 SQIVND (reference sequence). J gave up 10 bases and V 6 bases, and 10 bases lay outside the gene matches. CDR3 sequence (DNA): TGTGCCAGTAGCAGCACGACAGGGGGAGGATCACCCCTCCACTTT. Amino acids: CASSSTTGGGSPLHF. Together with reference TRBV19 and TRBJ1-6, the CDR3 gives the full variable domain: DGGITQSPKYLFRKEGQNVTLSCEQNLNHDAMYWYRQDPGQGLRLIYYSQIVNDFQKGDIAEGYSVSREKKESFPLTVTSAQKNPTAFYLCASSSTTGGGSPLHFGNGTRLTVT.

CDR3 coding DNA: TGCGCCAGCAGCCAAGATGGGACAGTGGGTAATGAAAAACTGTTTTTT. Residues: CASSQDGTVGNEKLFF. The J gene is TRBJ1-4, the V gene TRBV4-1, with TRBD1 identical over 7 bases. Per germline, CDR1 MGHRA and CDR2 YSYEKL. The junction had 5 bases not matched to a gene; V was cut back by 0 bases and J by 4 bases. This CDR3 contains 16 residues.

The chain uses TRBV7-2 and TRBJ2-3; D is undetermined. The CDR3 is 13 amino acids. V lost 6 bases, J lost 6 bases, and 13 bases lay in between. CDR1 and CDR2 from the germline V gene are SGHTA and FQGNSA. The CDR3 here is CASRPSPRDTQYF. In nucleotides, the CDR3 is TGTGCCAGCAGGCCATCACCCCGCGATACGCAGTATTTT.

V gene TRBV15 combines with J gene TRBJ2-3; no clear D gene. CDR1 LNHNV and CDR2 YYDKDF come from the germline V gene (reference sequence). CDR3 size: 15 residues. V was clipped by 2 bases and J by 5 bases, with 14 bases between them. The chain's CDR3 is CATSRMVGPQDTQYF. The CDR3 DNA sequence: TGTGCCACCAGCAGAATGGTGGGCCCACAAGATACGCAGTATTTT.

This clone was seen a few times. V usage is TRBV11-3 and J usage is TRBJ2-7, with no clear D. V dropped 1 base and J dropped 4 bases, with 8 bases sitting between them. Germline V gene sequence: CDR1 SGHNT, CDR2 YENEEA. The CDR3 extends over 13 amino acids. CDR3 nucleotides: TGTGCCAGCAGCTTAGGAGGCAGATACGAGCAGTACTTC. Protein: CASSLGGRYEQYF.

The V and J genes are TRBV4-2 and TRBJ2-7; TRBD1 matches 7 bases. Germline CDR1 is LGHNA and CDR2 is YNFKEQ. The CDR3 length is 17 residues. V dropped 4 bases and J dropped 3; count of bases not matched to a gene: 15. The CDR3 reads CASSLYPTLQGYYEQYF. CDR3 nucleotides: TGTGCCAGCAGCCTCTACCCTACCCTACAGGGGTACTACGAGCAGTACTTC.

The rearrangement joins TRBV19 to TRBJ1-2, with 11 nucleotides matching TRBD1. Per germline, CDR1 LNHDA and CDR2 SQIVND (reference sequence). The CDR3 runs to 16 residues. Germline trimming cut 7 bases from V and 4 bases from J; bases unmatched to any gene: 11. The DNA for the CDR3 is TGTGCCAGTACCATTAACCGGGACAGGGGGGCCTATGGCTACACCTTC. Translated: CASTINRDRGAYGYTF.

The genes are TRBV7-2 and TRBJ2-1, with D maybe TRBD2 (6 bases). The CDR3 consists of 14 residues. Between the trimmed V and J ends, which lost 1 base and 6 bases, there was a span of 10 bases. CDR1 and CDR2 (germline): SGHTA, FQGNSA. For the CDR3, the DNA is TGTGCCAGCAGCTTAGTGGGGACTTCCAATGAGCAGTTCTTC. It yields the protein CASSLVGTSNEQFF.

The genes are TRBV5-6 and TRBJ2-6; D not resolved. CDR1 is SGHDT and CDR2 is YYEEEE in the germline V gene. The CDR3 contains 18 residues. The germline V and J ends were trimmed by 3 bases and 0 bases, with 16 bases remaining between them. CDR3 sequence reads: CASSSTLIYSSGANVLTF. The CDR3 DNA reads TGTGCCAGCAGCTCGACTCTCATCTATAGCTCTGGGGCCAACGTCCTGACTTTC.

V gene TRBV4-1 combines with J gene TRBJ2-3; D is perhaps TRBD2 (6 bases). This CDR3 region has 18 residues. The germline V gene encodes CDR1 MGHRA and CDR2 YSYEKL. V shed 4 bases and J shed 0 bases, with 20 bases lying between them. CDR3 sequence (DNA): TGCGCCAGCAGCCTTAGGAATCGAGCGGGTTTTAGCACAGATACGCAGTATTTT. It specifies CASSLRNRAGFSTDTQYF.

This sequence joins TRBV28 and TRBJ1-2, with 7 bases fitting TRBD1. Trimming cost V 2 bases and J 7 bases; bases outside gene matches: 7. The CDR3 runs 14 residues. Germline-derived CDR1 and CDR2 are MDHEN and SYDVKM. CDR3 loop: CASSLRQGGSGYTF. DNA of the CDR3: TGTGCCAGCAGTTTAAGGCAGGGGGGCTCTGGCTACACCTTC.

This clone showed up just a few times. The chain combines TRBV18 with TRBJ2-6; D ambiguous. With 1 base removed from V and 0 bases from J, the gap between germline ends came to 13 bases. There are 18 residues in the CDR3. Germline CDR1 and CDR2: KGHSH and LQKENI. This CDR3 reads CASSPQGGGRSGANVLTF. CDR3 DNA: TGTGCCAGCTCACCACAGGGTGGTGGGCGCTCTGGGGCCAACGTCCTGACTTTC.

The V gene is TRBV10-2, the J gene TRBJ2-5, with D possibly called TRBD1 or TRBD2 (6 bases each). CDR1 and CDR2 from the germline V gene are WSHSY and SAAADI. The V end was cut by 2 bases, the J end by 2 bases, with 12 bases between. The CDR3 loop spans 15 amino acids. CDR3 nucleotides: TGCGCCAGCAGTGAGAGGGGGGACTTACAAGAGACCCAGTACTTC. Protein sequence: CASSERGDLQETQYF.

The J gene is TRBJ1-3, the V gene TRBV5-4, with 9 positions matching TRBD1. With V trimmed by 4 bases and J by 3 bases, 5 bases remained unmatched. The CDR3 totals 15 residues. The germline V gene has CDR1 SGHNT and CDR2 YYREEE (reference sequence). CDR3 loop: CASSVQGANGNTIYF. The CDR3 DNA sequence: TGTGCCAGCAGCGTACAGGGGGCTAATGGAAACACCATATATTTT.

The chain is built from TRBV10-3 and TRBJ1-4; 12 bases fit TRBD1. The germline gives CDR1 ENHRY, CDR2 SYGVKD. J lost 8 bases, V lost 2 bases, and 6 bases had no gene match. The CDR3 is 16 amino acids. As DNA, the CDR3 is TGTGCCATCAGTGAGCCGCCGGGACAGGGGGCGGAAAAACTGTTTTTT. Its translation: CAISEPPGQGAEKLFF.

The chain is built from TRBV3-1 (or the pseudogene TRBV3-2) and TRBJ2-2; D remains unclear. Germline V gives CDR1 LGHDT, CDR2 YNNKEL (reference sequence). CDR3 length: 15 amino acids. Trimming removed 3 bases at V and 1 base at J, with 9 bases between. The CDR3 loop is CASSHHWVNTGELFF. CDR3 nucleotide sequence: TGTGCCAGCAGCCATCATTGGGTGAACACCGGGGAGCTGTTTTTT.

This clone appeared a few times. The chain carries TRBV11-2 and TRBJ2-7, with 8 bases fitting TRBD2. This CDR3 comprises 16 residues. Looked up from germline, CDR1 is SGHAT and CDR2 is FQNNGV. V gave up 0 bases and J gave up 7 bases; unmatched junction bases: 11. The DNA of the CDR3 is TGTGCCAGCAGCTTAGATGCAGGGGCGCGGGGGGATGAGCAGTACTTC. Its translation: CASSLDAGARGDEQYF. Variable domain in full (rest from reference TRBV11-2 and TRBJ2-7): EAGVAQSPRYKIIEKRQSVAFWCNPISGHATLYWYQQILGQGPKLLIQFQNNGVVDDSQLPKDRFSAERLKGVDSTLKIQPAKLEDSAVYLCASSLDAGARGDEQYFGPGTRLTVT.

This rearrangement joins TRBV19 to TRBJ2-5, with 7 nucleotides matching TRBD2. V shed 4 bases and J 5 bases; nucleotides not matched to a gene: 4. The CDR3 consists of 13 residues. Germline-derived CDR1 and CDR2 are LNHDA and SQIVND (reference sequence). The DNA of the CDR3 is TGTGCCAGTAGTAGGGGGAGGGGTGAGACCCAGTACTTC. It encodes CASSRGRGETQYF. Full variable domain (remainder filled in from reference TRBV19 and TRBJ2-5): DGGITQSPKYLFRKEGQNVTLSCEQNLNHDAMYWYRQDPGQGLRLIYYSQIVNDFQKGDIAEGYSVSREKKESFPLTVTSAQKNPTAFYLCASSRGRGETQYFGPGTRLLVL.

This chain uses TRBV5-4 with TRBJ1-5, with D possibly matching TRBD1 (5 bases). Germline assignment: CDR1 SGHNT and CDR2 YYREEE (reference sequence). Trimming pared 0 bases from V and 4 bases from J, leaving 14 bases between. The length of the CDR3 is 16 residues. CDR3 sequence (DNA): TGTGCCAGCAGCTTGGGTGCGCCGGGACTTAATCAGCCCCAGCATTTT. Protein: CASSLGAPGLNQPQHF.